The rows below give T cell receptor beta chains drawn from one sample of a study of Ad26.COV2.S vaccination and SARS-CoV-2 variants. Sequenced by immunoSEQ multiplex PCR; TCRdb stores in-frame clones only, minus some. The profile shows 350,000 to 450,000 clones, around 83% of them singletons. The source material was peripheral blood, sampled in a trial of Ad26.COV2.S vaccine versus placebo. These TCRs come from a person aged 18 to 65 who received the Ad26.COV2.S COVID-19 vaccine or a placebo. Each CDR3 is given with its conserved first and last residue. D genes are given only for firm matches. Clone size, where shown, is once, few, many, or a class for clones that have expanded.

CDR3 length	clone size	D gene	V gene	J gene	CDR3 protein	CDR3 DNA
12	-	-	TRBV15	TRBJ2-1	CATSLGMGEQFF	TGTGCCACCAGCCTCGGGATGGGTGAGCAGTTCTTC
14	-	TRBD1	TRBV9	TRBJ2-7	CASSAGTGGYEQYF	TGTGCCAGCAGCGCCGGGACAGGGGGCTACGAGCAGTACTTC
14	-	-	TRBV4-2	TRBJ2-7	CASSQTGRTYEQYF	TGTGCCAGCAGCCAAACGGGAAGAACCTACGAGCAGTACTTC
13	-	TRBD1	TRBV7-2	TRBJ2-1	CASSRGQGNEQFF	TGTGCCAGCAGCAGAGGACAGGGCAATGAGCAGTTCTTC
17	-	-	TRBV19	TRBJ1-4	CASSPAPGGRTNEKLFF	TGTGCCAGTAGTCCGGCGCCTGGGGGCCGCACTAATGAAAAACTGTTTTTT
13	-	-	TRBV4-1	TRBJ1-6	CASSQDRNSPLHF	TGCGCCAGCAGCCAAGATCGTAATTCACCCCTCCACTTT
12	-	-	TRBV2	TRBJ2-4	CASSYRASSRYF	TGTGCCAGTTCTTACAGGGCCTCTTCACGGTACTTC
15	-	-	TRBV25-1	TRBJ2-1	CASSDGGRAYNEQFF	TGTGCCAGCAGTGATGGGGGGCGAGCCTACAATGAGCAGTTCTTC
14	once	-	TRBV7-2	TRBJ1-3	CASSRGVSGNTIYF	TGTGCCAGCAGCCGGGGGGTCTCTGGAAACACCATATATTTT
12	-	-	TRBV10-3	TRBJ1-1	CAIRVGNTEAFF	TGTGCCATAAGGGTAGGGAACACTGAAGCTTTCTTT
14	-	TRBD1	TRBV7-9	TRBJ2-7	CASSLDRGKYEQYF	TGTGCCAGCAGCTTAGACAGGGGAAAGTACGAGCAGTACTTC
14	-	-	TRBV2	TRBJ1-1	CASSPRPGYTEAFF	TGTGCCAGCAGCCCTAGGCCGGGGTACACTGAAGCTTTCTTT
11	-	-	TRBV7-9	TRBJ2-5	CASSPPGGQYF	TGTGCCAGCAGCCCCCCAGGTGGCCAGTACTTC
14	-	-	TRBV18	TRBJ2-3	CASSPWRLTDTQYF	TGTGCCAGCTCACCATGGCGGCTCACAGATACGCAGTATTTT
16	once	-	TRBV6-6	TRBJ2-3	CASSYGRGPSTDTQYF	TGTGCCAGCAGTTATGGGCGGGGGCCAAGCACAGATACGCAGTATTTT
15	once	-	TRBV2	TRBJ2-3	CASSEQSGWGDTQYF	TGTGCCAGCAGTGAACAGAGCGGGTGGGGGGATACGCAGTATTTT
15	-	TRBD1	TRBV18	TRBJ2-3	CATQHRDRVPDTQYF	TGTGCCACCCAACACCGGGACAGGGTACCAGATACGCAGTATTTT
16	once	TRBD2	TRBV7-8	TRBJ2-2	CASSLVPGLADGELFF	TGTGCCAGCAGTTTAGTCCCGGGACTAGCGGACGGGGAGCTGTTTTTT
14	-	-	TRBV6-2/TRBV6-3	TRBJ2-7	CASSWGQLSYEQYF	TGTGCCAGCAGTTGGGGACAACTCTCCTACGAGCAGTACTTC
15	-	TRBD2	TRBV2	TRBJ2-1	CASSGLAGSYNEQFF	TGTGCCAGCAGTGGACTAGCGGGAAGCTACAATGAGCAGTTCTTC
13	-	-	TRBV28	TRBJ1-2	CASRRGGGGGYTF	TGTGCCAGCCGCCGGGGAGGGGGGGGTGGCTACACCTTC
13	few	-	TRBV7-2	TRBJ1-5	CASSFTDNQPQHF	TGTGCCAGCAGCTTTACGGACAATCAGCCCCAGCATTTT
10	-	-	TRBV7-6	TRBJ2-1	CASGSSEQFF	TGTGCCAGCGGAAGTAGTGAGCAGTTCTTC
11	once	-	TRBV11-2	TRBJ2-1	CASSPGGEQFF	TGTGCCAGCAGCCCCGGGGGTGAGCAGTTCTTC
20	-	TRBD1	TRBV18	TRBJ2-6	CASSLGSPGTGGSGANVLTF	TGTGCCAGCTCACTAGGAAGTCCCGGGACAGGGGGCTCTGGGGCCAACGTCCTGACTTTC
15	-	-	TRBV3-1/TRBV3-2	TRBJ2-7	CASSQSHLPPYEQYF	TGTGCCAGCAGCCAAAGTCATCTGCCCCCCTACGAGCAGTACTTC
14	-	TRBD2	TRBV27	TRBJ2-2	CASSLTSGLGELFF	TGTGCCAGCAGTCTTACTAGCGGGTTAGGGGAGCTGTTTTTT
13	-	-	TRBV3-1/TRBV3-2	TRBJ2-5	CASSQESGETQYF	TGTGCCAGCAGCCAAGAGAGTGGAGAGACCCAGTACTTC
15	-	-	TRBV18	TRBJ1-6	CASSYGGSYNSPLHF	TGTGCCAGCTCATACGGCGGCTCCTATAATTCACCCCTCCACTTT
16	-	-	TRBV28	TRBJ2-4	CASSFSRGRGKNIQYF	TGTGCCAGCAGTTTCTCAAGGGGCAGGGGCAAAAACATTCAGTACTTC
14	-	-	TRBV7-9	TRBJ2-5	CASSLEWGPETQYF	TGTGCCAGCAGCTTAGAATGGGGGCCGGAGACCCAGTACTTC
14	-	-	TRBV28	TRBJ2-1	CASSLRDNRRSQFF	TGTGCCAGCAGTCTACGGGACAATCGTCGCTCGCAGTTCTTC
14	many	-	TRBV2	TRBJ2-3	CASSVRLFTDTQYF	TGTGCCAGCAGTGTGAGACTCTTCACAGATACGCAGTATTTT
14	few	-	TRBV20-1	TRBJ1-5	CSASRGAYNQPQHF	TGCAGTGCTAGTAGGGGGGCCTACAATCAGCCCCAGCATTTT
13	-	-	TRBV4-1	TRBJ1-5	CASSQDRGQPQHF	TGCGCCAGCAGCCAAGATCGCGGACAGCCCCAGCATTTT
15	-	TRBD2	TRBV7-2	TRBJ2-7	CASSEPGLAGREQYF	TGTGCCAGCAGTGAACCGGGACTAGCCGGGAGGGAGCAGTACTTC
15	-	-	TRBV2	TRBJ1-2	CASTPWGGPYYGYTF	TGTGCCAGCACCCCTTGGGGGGGCCCATACTATGGCTACACCTTC
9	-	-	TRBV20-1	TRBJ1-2	CSARYGYTF	TGCAGTGCTCGGTACGGCTACACCTTC
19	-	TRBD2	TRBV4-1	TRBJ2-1	CASSQPGRLAGGWGNEQFF	TGCGCCAGCAGCCAACCTGGCCGACTAGCGGGAGGGTGGGGCAATGAGCAGTTCTTC
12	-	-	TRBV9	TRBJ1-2	CASSVGGYGYTF	TGTGCCAGCAGCGTTGGGGGATATGGCTACACCTTC
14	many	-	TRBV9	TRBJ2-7	CASSVAGGVDEQYF	TGTGCCAGCAGCGTAGCCGGTGGGGTAGACGAGCAGTACTTC
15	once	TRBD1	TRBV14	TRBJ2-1	CASSPRQGGQNEQFF	TGTGCCAGCAGCCCTCGACAGGGGGGTCAGAATGAGCAGTTCTTC
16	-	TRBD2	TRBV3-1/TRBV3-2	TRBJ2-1	CASSERLAGGLNEQFF	TGTGCCAGCAGCGAACGACTAGCGGGAGGTCTTAATGAGCAGTTCTTC
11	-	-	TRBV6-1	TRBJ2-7	CAGGRPYEQYF	TGTGCCGGAGGGCGTCCCTACGAGCAGTACTTC
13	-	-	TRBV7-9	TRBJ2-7	CASSSPSTYEQYF	TGTGCCAGCAGCTCCCCCTCCACCTACGAGCAGTACTTC
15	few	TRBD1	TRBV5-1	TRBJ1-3	CASSGGTGSGNTIYF	TGCGCCAGCAGCGGTGGGACAGGGTCTGGAAACACCATATATTTT
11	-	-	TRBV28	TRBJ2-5	CASSTDKPQYF	TGTGCCAGCAGTACGGACAAGCCCCAGTACTTC
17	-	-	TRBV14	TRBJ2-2	CASSQARGGMGTGELFF	TGTGCCAGCAGCCAAGCAAGAGGGGGAATGGGCACCGGGGAGCTGTTTTTT
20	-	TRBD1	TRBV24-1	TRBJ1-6	CATSDYNPDRGVSYNSPLHF	TGTGCCACCAGTGATTACAACCCTGACAGGGGTGTATCCTATAATTCACCCCTCCACTTT
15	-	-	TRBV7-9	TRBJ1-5	CASSPGWAGNQPQHF	TGTGCCAGCAGCCCAGGCTGGGCAGGGAATCAGCCCCAGCATTTT
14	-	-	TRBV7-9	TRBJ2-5	CASSPLVEQETQYF	TGTGCCAGCAGCCCCCTAGTTGAACAAGAGACCCAGTACTTC
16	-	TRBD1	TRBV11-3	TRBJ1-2	CASSLRQGGVTYGYTF	TGTGCCAGCAGCTTAAGACAGGGTGGGGTTACCTATGGCTACACCTTC
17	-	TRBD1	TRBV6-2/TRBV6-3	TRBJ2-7	CASSKRQGAQSNYEQYF	TGTGCCAGCAGTAAACGTCAGGGGGCGCAGAGCAACTACGAGCAGTACTTC